This TCR beta chain is from a study of spatial heterogeneity in lung cancer. The CDR3 contains 15 residues. Unmatched junction bases numbered 3, after V lost 3 bases and J lost 0 bases. CDR1 and CDR2 from the germline V gene are SGHVS and FQNEAQ. This clonotype came up a few times. Indicated time point: sample taken at primary tumor resection. From tumor, nontumor lung or frozen PBMC, whole RNA was taken unsorted for sequencing. TCRdb reprocessed the 5' RACE reads with MiXCR, giving one entry per CDR3 protein. The repertoire consists of about 85,000 distinct CDR3 sequences, with roughly a fifth occurring once and the leading ten covering around 5.9%.

This sequence originates from a male donor with early-stage non-small cell lung cancer. The sample was PBMCs, taken at surgery. The chain has TRBV7-8 and TRBJ2-3, with 7 bases identical to TRBD2. CDR3 nucleotides: TGTGCCAGCAGCTTGGGGAGGGCCAGCACAGATACGCAGTATTTT. It codes for CASSLGRASTDTQYF.